This T cell receptor beta chain was captured by sequencing in a study of vaccination and CD4 T cells after COVID-19. By share of the sample, this clonotype is medium-sized. As yet, its antigen is unknown. CDR1 is MNHNS, CDR2 SASEGT, per germline. Trimming shortened V by 4 bases and J by 3 bases, and 13 bases separated the two germline ends. The CDR3 consists of 15 residues. Treatment here: 10-day PBMC culture with coronavirus spike peptide pools or control peptides (ViraFEST assay). Sequenced with the Oncomine TCR Beta short-read assay was DNA taken from cultured CD4+ T cells. MiXCR, run by TCRdb on the PCR reads, gives a single entry per CDR3 protein. The sample contains around 4,000 distinct CDR3 sequences, about a fifth of which appear only once.

The sequence came from a human donor who had recovered from COVID-19. The sample consisted of CD4+ T cells from blood, cultured in vitro. V usage is TRBV6-1 and J usage is TRBJ1-3; maybe TRBD1 (5 bases). Written as DNA, the CDR3 is TGTGCCAGCAGTGGGGGCAGGGAAGGTGGAAACACCATATATTTT. This codes for CASSGGREGGNTIYF.